A selection of T cell receptor beta chains follows, all from one sample in a study of blood T cell repertoires in COVID-19. Clones were read by immunoSEQ multiplex PCR, and TCRdb kept only the in-frame ones, dropping some. The sample lists 140,000 to 150,000 clones, around nine tenths occurring once. The source material was peripheral blood. Source of these receptors: a woman aged 50 to 60 with acute or convalescent COVID-19. CDR3s include the opening cysteine and the closing phenylalanine or tryptophan. Each record gives: D gene, J gene, CDR3 length, clone size, V gene, CDR3 protein, CDR3 DNA. The D gene is left open where the match is weak. The listing skips clone size in some rows; elsewhere it reads once, few, many or a size class.

d_gene: TRBD1
j_gene: TRBJ1-2
len: 16
abundance: .
v_gene: TRBV27
CDR3aa: CASSLSGTGASRGYTF
CDR3nt: TGTGCCAGCAGTTTATCAGGGACAGGGGCCTCTCGGGGCTACACCTTC

d_gene: TRBD2
j_gene: TRBJ2-3
len: 14
abundance: .
v_gene: TRBV2
CDR3aa: CASRTSSTSDTQYF
CDR3nt: TGTGCCAGCAGGACTAGCAGCACATCAGATACGCAGTATTTT

d_gene: .
j_gene: TRBJ1-5
len: 18
abundance: .
v_gene: TRBV4-1
CDR3aa: CASSQDPVGQLLNQPQHF
CDR3nt: TGCGCCAGCAGCCAAGATCCGGTAGGACAGTTACTCAATCAGCCCCAGCATTTT

d_gene: .
j_gene: TRBJ1-2
len: 15
abundance: .
v_gene: TRBV3-1/TRBV3-2
CDR3aa: CASSQGGTMVGGYTF
CDR3nt: TGTGCCAGCAGCCAAGGTGGGACTATGGTTGGAGGCTACACCTTC

d_gene: .
j_gene: TRBJ2-7
len: 13
abundance: .
v_gene: TRBV7-9
CDR3aa: CASGRTLTYEQYF
CDR3nt: TGTGCCAGCGGCCGGACACTGACCTACGAGCAGTACTTC

d_gene: TRBD1
j_gene: TRBJ2-5
len: 14
abundance: .
v_gene: TRBV5-4
CDR3aa: CASSLTGVGQTQYF
CDR3nt: TGTGCCAGCAGCTTGACAGGGGTCGGGCAGACCCAGTACTTC

d_gene: .
j_gene: TRBJ1-1
len: 15
abundance: .
v_gene: TRBV6-4
CDR3aa: CASTPNPQPNTEAFF
CDR3nt: TGTGCCAGCACCCCGAACCCACAGCCTAACACTGAAGCTTTCTTT

d_gene: .
j_gene: TRBJ1-5
len: 16
abundance: .
v_gene: TRBV6-5
CDR3aa: CASSYGEVLSVQPQHF
CDR3nt: TGTGCCAGCAGTTATGGGGAGGTGCTGAGCGTTCAGCCCCAGCATTTT

d_gene: .
j_gene: TRBJ1-4
len: 12
abundance: .
v_gene: TRBV7-9
CDR3aa: CASSSINEKLFF
CDR3nt: TGTGCCAGCAGCTCCATTAATGAAAAACTGTTTTTT

d_gene: TRBD1
j_gene: TRBJ1-1
len: 14
abundance: .
v_gene: TRBV25-1
CDR3aa: CASTQGQLNTEAFF
CDR3nt: TGTGCCAGCACCCAGGGACAGTTGAACACTGAAGCTTTCTTT

d_gene: .
j_gene: TRBJ1-6
len: 14
abundance: .
v_gene: TRBV6-5
CDR3aa: CASTTGAWNSPLHF
CDR3nt: TGTGCCAGCACTACAGGTGCTTGGAATTCACCCCTCCACTTT

d_gene: TRBD1
j_gene: TRBJ2-1
len: 17
abundance: once
v_gene: TRBV11-3
CDR3aa: CASSLGRDRGSYNEQFF
CDR3nt: TGTGCCAGCAGCTTGGGGAGGGACAGGGGATCCTACAATGAGCAGTTCTTC

d_gene: TRBD1
j_gene: TRBJ1-6
len: 16
abundance: .
v_gene: TRBV7-9
CDR3aa: CASSLYSGTGEPSLHF
CDR3nt: TGTGCCAGCAGCTTATACAGCGGGACAGGGGAACCATCCCTCCACTTT

d_gene: TRBD2
j_gene: TRBJ2-7
len: 16
abundance: .
v_gene: TRBV3-1/TRBV3-2
CDR3aa: CASSPEALAGVLEQYF
CDR3nt: TGTGCCAGCAGCCCCGAAGCACTAGCGGGGGTATTGGAGCAGTACTTC

d_gene: TRBD1
j_gene: TRBJ1-5
len: 17
abundance: .
v_gene: TRBV15
CDR3aa: CATSRVPGQEPNQPQHF
CDR3nt: TGTGCCACCAGCAGAGTACCGGGACAGGAACCTAATCAGCCCCAGCATTTT

d_gene: TRBD2
j_gene: TRBJ2-1
len: 15
abundance: once
v_gene: TRBV19
CDR3aa: CASSVSGTTYNEQFF
CDR3nt: TGTGCCAGTAGTGTCTCCGGGACTACCTACAATGAGCAGTTCTTC

d_gene: .
j_gene: TRBJ2-1
len: 19
abundance: .
v_gene: TRBV21-1
CDR3aa: CAPLPPGHHISFPYNEQFF
CDR3nt: TGTGCCCCCTTACCCCCGGGACACCATATTAGTTTCCCCTACAATGAGCAGTTCTTC

d_gene: .
j_gene: TRBJ2-3
len: 14
abundance: .
v_gene: TRBV5-1
CDR3aa: CASSLGTSTDTQYF
CDR3nt: TGCGCCAGCAGTTTGGGGACTAGCACAGATACGCAGTATTTT

d_gene: .
j_gene: TRBJ1-3
len: 15
abundance: few
v_gene: TRBV5-1
CDR3aa: CASSLDAGNGNTIYF
CDR3nt: TGCGCCAGCAGCTTGGATGCAGGGAATGGAAACACCATATATTTT

d_gene: .
j_gene: TRBJ1-5
len: 15
abundance: .
v_gene: TRBV7-2
CDR3aa: CASSPSVHSNQPQHF
CDR3nt: TGTGCCAGCAGCCCATCTGTACATAGCAATCAGCCCCAGCATTTT

d_gene: .
j_gene: TRBJ2-4
len: 19
abundance: once
v_gene: TRBV18
CDR3aa: CASSIGQNIQRVAKNIQYF
CDR3nt: TGTGCCAGCTCAATCGGACAGAACATTCAACGTGTAGCCAAAAACATTCAGTACTTC

d_gene: TRBD1
j_gene: TRBJ2-7
len: 14
abundance: .
v_gene: TRBV6-5
CDR3aa: CASRETGASYEQYF
CDR3nt: TGTGCCAGCAGGGAGACAGGGGCCTCCTACGAGCAGTACTTC

d_gene: TRBD2
j_gene: TRBJ2-3
len: 16
abundance: .
v_gene: TRBV5-4
CDR3aa: CASRPGSGIGTDTQYF
CDR3nt: TGTGCCAGCAGACCGGGCAGCGGGATTGGCACAGATACGCAGTATTTT

d_gene: .
j_gene: TRBJ1-5
len: 15
abundance: .
v_gene: TRBV27
CDR3aa: CASSSNRDSNQPQHF
CDR3nt: TGTGCCAGCAGTTCAAACAGGGATAGCAATCAGCCCCAGCATTTT

d_gene: .
j_gene: TRBJ2-5
len: 13
abundance: .
v_gene: TRBV7-2
CDR3aa: CASRLGVWETQYF
CDR3nt: TGTGCCAGCAGGCTGGGCGTTTGGGAGACCCAGTACTTC

d_gene: .
j_gene: TRBJ1-3
len: 14
abundance: .
v_gene: TRBV6-6
CDR3aa: CASSLQTSGNTIYF
CDR3nt: TGTGCCAGCAGTCTACAGACCTCTGGAAACACCATATATTTT

d_gene: .
j_gene: TRBJ2-5
len: 15
abundance: .
v_gene: TRBV27
CDR3aa: CASSLLGAGEETQYF
CDR3nt: TGTGCCAGCAGTCTCTTGGGGGCCGGTGAGGAGACCCAGTACTTC

d_gene: TRBD1
j_gene: TRBJ1-2
len: 15
abundance: .
v_gene: TRBV7-2
CDR3aa: CASSPRDSLNYGYTF
CDR3nt: TGTGCCAGCAGCCCCCGGGACAGCCTTAACTATGGCTACACCTTC

d_gene: .
j_gene: TRBJ1-1
len: 14
abundance: few
v_gene: TRBV5-6
CDR3aa: CASSLSGLAYGAFF
CDR3nt: TGTGCCAGCAGCTTGTCGGGGTTGGCTTACGGAGCTTTCTTT

d_gene: TRBD2
j_gene: TRBJ2-1
len: 16
abundance: once
v_gene: TRBV27
CDR3aa: CASSPIAGGSYNEQFF
CDR3nt: TGTGCCAGCAGTCCCATAGCGGGAGGATCCTACAATGAGCAGTTCTTC